The rows below give T cell receptor beta chains drawn from one sample of a study of shared clonotypes between healthy human individuals. Using immunoSEQ multiplex PCR, the repertoire was profiled, and TCRdb retains in-frame clones only, with some absent. The table has some 2,000,000 clones, approximately 96% seen once. The sequencing input was naive CD4+ T cells sorted from blood. The receptors originated from a man aged 18-30 years in good health. CDR3s leave out the opening cysteine and the closing phenylalanine or tryptophan.

v_call cdr3_aa
TRBV4-1 ASTGSVTFNSPLH
TRBV6-5 ASSYSQGRSYNEQF
TRBV30 AWAQGARNSPLH
TRBV5-6 ASSLRTVAGGPGEQY
TRBV7-7 ASSPQGGFNEQF
TRBV6-1 ASRRDLATNEKLF
TRBV13 ASSPQGQGYNIQY
TRBV5-6 ASSLGSKEETQY
TRBV9 ASSVVGYTEAF
TRBV13 ASSLEGRGSYNEQF
TRBV11-2 ASSLGGVVGTRAYEQY
TRBV2 ASENSRNQPQH
TRBV5-8 ASSLRDRSGANVLT
TRBV28 ASSGTDYGYT
TRBV2 ASRPGGAQQY
TRBV6-5 ATLRGGDIGYT
TRBV11-2 ASSPGTGFYGYT
TRBV19 ASSILITYGYT
TRBV25-1 ASSEGLAGGPLINEQF
TRBV7-2 ASSVQVATNEKLF
TRBV6-5 ASSRTTQETQY
TRBV18 ASSPRGGNEQF
TRBV10-3 AISEPQGLAKNIQY
TRBV7-6 ASSLAQRSEKLF
TRBV5-4 ASSLVEGWGYT
TRBV7-9 ASSSLAGGPSNTGELF
TRBV5-1 ASSVGSKAPAGYGYT
TRBV10-2 ASSEMGQGPGGPLYEQY
TRBV6-5 ASSYWYKGPGELF
TRBV6-5 ASSTFPGDSPLH
TRBV5-1 ASSLSSGGADTQY
TRBV29-1 SVNGQGLAEAF
TRBV7-3 ASSPGPEYTGELF
TRBV10-1 ASSRDRDGETQY
TRBV11-1 ASSTRQRIDKLF
TRBV6-1 ASSGQGITEAF
TRBV29-1 SVGRTGYTGELF
TRBV9 ASGKGPNTEAF
TRBV10-2 ASSPGNPNYGYT
TRBV7-2 ASSHGLAGYNEQF
TRBV25-1 ASMSKGHNYGYT
TRBV2 ASGRLGQYNEQF
TRBV2 ASSEGLVGTDTQY
TRBV4-1 ASSQDLLGGPAF
TRBV2 ASKARESNQPQH
TRBV10-3 AISEQGWAEAF
TRBV5-1 ASSLAGQGAYEQY
TRBV5-1 ASSPGTAQPYGYT
TRBV11-3 ASSSDSTETQY
TRBV28 ASSFAGGWDTEAF
TRBV7-2 ASSLVGSDSYEQY
TRBV10-1 ASSESSDQTYEQY
TRBV19 ASTLSGLAAANTGELF
TRBV5-1 ASSLSQSRTDTQY
TRBV7-9 ASSLRDRGFGKETQY
TRBV7-2 ASSPRSGQPQH
TRBV7-2 ASSLRGPNTGELF
TRBV28 ASSSGGAGTGELF